The sequence of this T cell receptor beta chain was determined in a study of T cell responses to AZD1222 COVID-19 vaccine. Findings and caveats of the study: Of the AZD1222 recipients, only 5 to 7 were seropositive at baseline.

The assay was immunoSEQ multiplex PCR, and TCRdb's table has in-frame clones only and misses some. The data contain 150,000 to 200,000 clones, roughly 92% of them seen just once; the ten biggest clones take up 2.6%. Comment on this clone: Its antigen remains unknown.

The germline gives CDR1 SGHVS, CDR2 FQNEAQ. The CDR3 extends over 16 amino acids. The V gene lost 1 base and the J gene lost 9 bases, with 19 bases spanning the gap. The clonotype was recovered from an adult in good health. Sequenced material: peripheral blood, taken on day 0 of AZD1222 vaccination. The chain has TRBV7-8 and TRBJ1-5, with D hard to call. The CDR3 DNA reads TGTGCCAGCAGCTTAGAGTCCTGGGCTAAGTCAGGGCCCCAGCATTTT. Translating gives CASSLESWAKSGPQHF.